This TCR beta chain is drawn from a study of PD-1 blockade in classical Hodgkin lymphoma. V was clipped by 2 bases and J by 10 bases; unmatched bases: 6. The CDR3 totals 14 residues. Germline CDR1 is WNHNN and CDR2 is SYGVQD (reference sequence). On this clone itself: As yet, its antigen is unknown.

Time point defined: cycle 4 day 1 (C4D1), after 6 weeks of nivolumab. Brentuximab vedotin exposure varied, and every patient relapsed after autologous stem cell transplantation. Thawed PBMCs underwent magnetic negative selection to yield purified CD4+ T cells. General study findings and limits: With CD4+ cells, TCR diversity rose significantly by C4D1, but not with CD8+ cells.

Some clones are missing from TCRdb's copy, which holds only in-frame ones; the method was immunoSEQ multiplex PCR. The sample lists some 15,000 clones; roughly 86% were seen once. This material consisted of CD4+ T cells from blood, taken before the fourth cycle of nivolumab. The sequence derives from a human donor with classical Hodgkin lymphoma. V gene TRBV10-1 combines with J gene TRBJ2-1; TRBD2 matches 9 bases. The DNA of the CDR3 is TGCGCCAGCAGTGAGAATTTTCTAGCGGGAGAGCAGTTCTTC. Protein: CASSENFLAGEQFF.